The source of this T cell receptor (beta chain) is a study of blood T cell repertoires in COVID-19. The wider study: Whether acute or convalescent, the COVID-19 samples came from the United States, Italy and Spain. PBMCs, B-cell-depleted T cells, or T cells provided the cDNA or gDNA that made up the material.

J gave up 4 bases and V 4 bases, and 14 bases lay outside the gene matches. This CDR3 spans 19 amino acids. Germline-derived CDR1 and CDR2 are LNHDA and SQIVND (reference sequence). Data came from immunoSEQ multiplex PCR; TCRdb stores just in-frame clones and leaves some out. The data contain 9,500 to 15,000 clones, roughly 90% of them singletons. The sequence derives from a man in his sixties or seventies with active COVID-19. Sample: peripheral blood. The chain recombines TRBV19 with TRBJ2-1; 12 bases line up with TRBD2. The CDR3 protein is CASSSGGASGRAGYNEQFF. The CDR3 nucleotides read TGTGCCAGTAGTAGCGGGGGTGCTAGCGGGAGGGCCGGGTACAATGAGCAGTTCTTC.